This TCR beta chain was documented in a study of beta chain features in type 1 diabetes. Regarding the study as a whole: Patients with Type 1 diabetes showed moderately but significantly shorter TCRB CDR3s in all four CD4+ subsets.

Comment on this clone: The antigen is unknown.

This CDR3 spans 16 amino acids. V was clipped by 3 bases and J by 0 bases; unmatched bases: 5. Germline CDR1 reads MNHEY; CDR2 reads SMNVEV (reference sequence). The single heparinised draw taken from each donor contained about 100 mL of blood on average. Reverse transcribing all isolated RNA meant expressed TCRB transcripts were sequenced. About 3.57 million reads, on average, came from each naive, central memory and regulatory T cell sample. The protocol was immunoSEQ multiplex PCR, while the TCRdb copy is restricted to in-frame clones and leaves out a portion. Seen here are 430,000 or so clones, over 10% observed once, and the top ten hold approximately 0.05%.

Sequencing was performed on naive CD4+ T cells from blood. The chain is built from TRBV27 and TRBJ1-3, with 7 bases fitting TRBD1. This receptor was identified in a woman in her late teens or twenties in good health. The CDR3, as DNA: TGTGCCAGCAGTTTGGACAGGTTCGGCTCTGGAAACACCATATATTTT. This translates into CASSLDRFGSGNTIYF.